The 12 T cell receptor beta chains below all came from one sample that was sequenced in a study of T-cell memory formation after mild COVID-19. From the 5' RACE reads, TCRdb called clonotypes with MiXCR, one entry per CDR3 protein. This repertoire shows around 110,000 distinct CDR3 sequences, approximately 15% found once; its top ten account for 35% to 40%. The material sequenced was PBMCs or a T cell subset sorted from them (not recorded which). These receptors came from a man between 18 and 35 years old who had mild COVID-19 (a few samples of this study predate the infection). Cell type and time point are not known.

The V and J genes are TRBV4-2 and TRBJ2-7; unclear D gene. In germline, CDR1 is LGHNA, CDR2 YNFKEQ. The CDR3 runs to 11 residues. With 3 bases removed from V and 3 bases from J, the gap between germline ends came to 3 bases. The CDR3 protein is CASSQDYEQYV. DNA of the CDR3: TGTGCCAGCAGCCAGGACTACGAGCAGTACGTC.

The V call is TRBV28, the J call TRBJ2-5; D is undetermined. V was clipped by 3 bases and J by 4 bases, with 12 bases between them. The CDR3 totals 14 residues. Germline CDR1 is MDHEN and CDR2 is SYDVKM. CDR3 sequence (DNA): TGTGCCAGCAGTTTCCGGGCCATAGGAGAGACCCAGTACTTC. Translated: CASSFRAIGETQYF.

This clonotype has at least ten counts. The V gene is TRBV6-5, the J gene TRBJ2-3; 13 bases fit TRBD2. The CDR3 has 16 amino acids. CDR1 is MNHEY, CDR2 SVGAGI, per germline. V shed 4 bases, J shed 2 bases, and the junction held 3 bases outside the gene matches. CDR3 residues: CASSSGLAGLTDTQYF. The CDR3 region has the DNA TGTGCCAGCAGTTCGGGACTAGCGGGACTCACAGATACGCAGTATTTT.

This clonotype was found a few times. The gene calls are TRBV4-3 and TRBJ2-3; D tentatively reads TRBD1 or TRBD2 (5 bases each). This CDR3 spans 14 amino acids. The germline V gene has CDR1 LGHNA and CDR2 YSLEER. V gave up 1 base and J gave up 4 bases, with 9 bases separating them. The CDR3 reads CASSQVTGPDTQYF. The CDR3, as DNA: TGCGCCAGCAGCCAAGTTACGGGGCCAGATACGCAGTATTTT.

The chain recombines TRBV7-9 with TRBJ2-7; D unclear. V was trimmed by 5 bases and J by 2 bases, leaving 10 bases between them. Germline CDR1 SEHNR, CDR2 FQNEAQ (reference sequence). The CDR3 is made up of 13 amino acids. The CDR3, as DNA: TGTGCCAGCAGCCCCAGAGACACCTACGAGCAGTACGTC. Translation gives CASSPRDTYEQYV.

This clonotype was recorded a few times. This chain uses TRBV5-1 with TRBJ2-1; TRBD1 aligns across 7 bases. CDR1 is SGHRS and CDR2 is YFSETQ in the germline V gene. The CDR3 sequence is 14 residues long. Trimming removed 2 bases from V and 4 bases from J; junction bases left unmatched: 3. The CDR3 loop reads CASSFETGYNEQFF. The CDR3 nucleotides read TGCGCCAGCAGCTTCGAGACAGGGTACAATGAGCAGTTCTTC.

This chain joins TRBV5-4 and TRBJ2-3; possibly TRBD1 or TRBD2 for D (5 bases each). The V gene lost 3 bases and the J gene lost 1 base, with 12 bases spanning the gap. The length of the CDR3 is 15 residues. CDR1 SGHNT and CDR2 YYREEE come from the germline V gene (reference sequence). The CDR3 coding sequence is TGTGCCAGCAGCTGGATCGGGGCAGGCACAGATACGCAGTATTTT. Translation: CASSWIGAGTDTQYF.

This clonotype was detected a few times. This chain joins TRBV6-5 and TRBJ1-1; D call uncertain. This CDR3 comprises 14 residues. Per the germline V gene, CDR1 is MNHEY and CDR2 is SVGAGI. V was pared by 3 bases and J by 4 bases, with 12 bases between. The CDR3 protein is CASSYRGLRTEAFF. The CDR3 nucleotides read TGTGCCAGCAGTTATAGAGGGTTACGCACTGAAGCTTTCTTT.

This clonotype showed up many times. Since no conserved phenylalanine or tryptophan closes the CDR3, a read error is the likely cause. The DNA is omitted, as the CDR3 cannot be located on it reliably, and the CDR3 follows TCRdb's listing. V gene TRBV4-1 combines with J gene TRBJ1-1. In germline, CDR1 is MGHRA, CDR2 YSYEKL. The CDR3 sequence runs 12 residues, both termini included. CDR3 amino acids: CASSQDDHPALS.

The chain has TRBV11-2 and TRBJ2-1; D is unclear. The CDR3 is 16 residues long. V was cut by 1 base and J by 2 bases, with 12 bases left in between. CDR1 SGHAT and CDR2 FQNNGV come from the germline V gene. The CDR3 spells CASSLGGLGPYNEQFF. The CDR3 bases are TGTGCCAGCAGCTTAGGTGGGCTAGGGCCCTACAATGAGCAGTTCTTC.

The table lists this clonotype with a few counts. This chain's CDR3 is CASQDRELSEAFF. The CDR3 nucleotides read TGTGCCAGCCAAGACAGGGAGTTATCTGAAGCTTTCTTT. The V gene is TRBV2, the J gene TRBJ1-1; TRBD1 aligns across 7 bases. Germline V gives CDR1 SNHLY, CDR2 FYNNEI. V shed 8 bases and J 6 bases; nucleotides not matched to a gene: 9. CDR3 length equals 13 residues.

V gene TRBV3-1 combines with J gene TRBJ2-1; 7 nucleotides align to TRBD2. Germline V gene lookup returns CDR1 LGHDT and CDR2 YNNKEL (reference sequence). This CDR3 comprises 17 residues. J was trimmed by 13 bases and V by 1 base; bases with no gene match: 19. Here the CDR3 DNA reads TGTGCCAGCAGCCAAGGGACATCGACTAGCCACCCCGGAGTCCAGTTCTTC. Translated: CASSQGTSTSHPGVQFF.